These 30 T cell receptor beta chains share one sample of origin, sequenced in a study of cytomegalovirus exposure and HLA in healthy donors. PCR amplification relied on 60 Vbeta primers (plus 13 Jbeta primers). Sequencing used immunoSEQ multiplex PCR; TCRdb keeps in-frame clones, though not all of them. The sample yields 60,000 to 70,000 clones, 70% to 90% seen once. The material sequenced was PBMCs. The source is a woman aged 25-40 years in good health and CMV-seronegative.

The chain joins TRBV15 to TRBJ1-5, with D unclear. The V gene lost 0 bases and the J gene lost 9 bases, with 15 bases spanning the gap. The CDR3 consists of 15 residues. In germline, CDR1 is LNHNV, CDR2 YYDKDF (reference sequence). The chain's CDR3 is CATSRDQVTPWPQHF. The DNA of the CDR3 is TGTGCCACCAGCAGAGATCAGGTAACCCCTTGGCCCCAGCATTTT. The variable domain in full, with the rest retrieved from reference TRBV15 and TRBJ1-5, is DAMVIQNPRYQVTQFGKPVTLSCSQTLNHNVMYWYQQKSSQAPKLLFHYYDKDFNNEADTPDNFQSRRPNTSFCFLDIRSPGLGDTAMYLCATSRDQVTPWPQHFGDGTRLSIL.

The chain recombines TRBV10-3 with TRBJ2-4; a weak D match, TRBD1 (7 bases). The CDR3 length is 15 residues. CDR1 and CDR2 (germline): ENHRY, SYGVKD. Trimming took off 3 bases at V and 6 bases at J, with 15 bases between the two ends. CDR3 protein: CAISDPGTAGNIQYF. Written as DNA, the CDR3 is TGTGCCATCAGTGATCCCGGGACAGCGGGAAACATTCAGTACTTC.

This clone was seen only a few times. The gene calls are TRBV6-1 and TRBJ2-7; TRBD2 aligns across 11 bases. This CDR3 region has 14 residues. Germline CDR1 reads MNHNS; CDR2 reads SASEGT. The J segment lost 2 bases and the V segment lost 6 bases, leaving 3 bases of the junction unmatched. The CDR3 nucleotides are TGTGCCAGCAGGCTAGCGGGGGGCACCTACGAGCAGTACTTC. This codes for CASRLAGGTYEQYF.

The CDR3 bases are TGTGCCAGCAGCCGAATGGGACAGGGAGTAGGGAACACTGAAGCTTTCTTT. Amino acid sequence: CASSRMGQGVGNTEAFF. V usage is TRBV7-6 and J usage is TRBJ1-1, with TRBD1 matching 9 bases. The CDR3 is 17 residues long. V lost 5 bases to trimming and J lost 1 base; unmatched junction nucleotides: 11. Germline assignment: CDR1 SGHVS and CDR2 FNYEAQ.

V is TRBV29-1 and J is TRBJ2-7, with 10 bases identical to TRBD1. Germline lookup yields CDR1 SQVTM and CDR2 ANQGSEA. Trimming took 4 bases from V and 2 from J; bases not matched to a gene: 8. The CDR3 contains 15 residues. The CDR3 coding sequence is TGCAGCGTTGTAGGGGGACAGGGGACTACCTACGAGCAGTACTTC. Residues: CSVVGGQGTTYEQYF.

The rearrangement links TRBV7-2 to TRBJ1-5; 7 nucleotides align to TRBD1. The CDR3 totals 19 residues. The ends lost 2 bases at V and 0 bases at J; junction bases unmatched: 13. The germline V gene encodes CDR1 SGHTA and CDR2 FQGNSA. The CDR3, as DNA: TGTGCCAGCAGCTTACTGCCAGGGGGGATCGGGTATAGCAATCAGCCCCAGCATTTT. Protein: CASSLLPGGIGYSNQPQHF.

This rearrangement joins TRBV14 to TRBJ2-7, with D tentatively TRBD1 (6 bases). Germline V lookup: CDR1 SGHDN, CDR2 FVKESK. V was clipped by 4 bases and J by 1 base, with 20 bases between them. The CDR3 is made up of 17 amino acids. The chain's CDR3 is CASSPPRGTPSSYEQYF. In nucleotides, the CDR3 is TGTGCCAGCAGCCCCCCAAGAGGGACACCCTCATCCTACGAGCAGTACTTC.

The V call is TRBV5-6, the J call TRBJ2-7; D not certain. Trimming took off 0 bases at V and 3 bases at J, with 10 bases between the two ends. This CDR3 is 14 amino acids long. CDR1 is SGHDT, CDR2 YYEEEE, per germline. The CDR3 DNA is TGTGCCAGCAGCTTGGCCTCCGAGAGCTACGAGCAGTACTTC. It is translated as CASSLASESYEQYF.

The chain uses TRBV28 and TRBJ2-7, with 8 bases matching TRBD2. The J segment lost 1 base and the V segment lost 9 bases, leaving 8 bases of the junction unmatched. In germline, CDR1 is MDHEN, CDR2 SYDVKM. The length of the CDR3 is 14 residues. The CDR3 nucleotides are TGTGCCAGTCTCGGGGGGGGCTATTCCTACGAGCAGTACTTC. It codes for CASLGGGYSYEQYF.

In nucleotides, the CDR3 is TGTGCCACCTTACGGGACACTGAAGCTTTCTTT. Translating gives CATLRDTEAFF. The chain employs TRBV6-1 and TRBJ1-1, with D unresolved. Germline assignment: CDR1 MNHNS and CDR2 SASEGT. V shed 10 bases and J shed 3 bases, with 9 bases lying between them. This CDR3 region has 11 residues.

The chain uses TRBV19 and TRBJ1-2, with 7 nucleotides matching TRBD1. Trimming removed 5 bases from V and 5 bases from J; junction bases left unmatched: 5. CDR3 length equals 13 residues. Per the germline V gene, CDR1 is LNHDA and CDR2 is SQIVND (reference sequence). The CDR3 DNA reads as TGTGCCAGTAGTTCAGGGACAGATTATGGCTACACCTTC. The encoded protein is CASSSGTDYGYTF.

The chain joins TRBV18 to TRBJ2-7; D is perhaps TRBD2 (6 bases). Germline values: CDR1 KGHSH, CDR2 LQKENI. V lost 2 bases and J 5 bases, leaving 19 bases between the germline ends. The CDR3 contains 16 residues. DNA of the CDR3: TGTGCCAGCTCACCAAGAGTGGAGGGCAGGGTCGACGAGCAGTACTTC. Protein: CASSPRVEGRVDEQYF.

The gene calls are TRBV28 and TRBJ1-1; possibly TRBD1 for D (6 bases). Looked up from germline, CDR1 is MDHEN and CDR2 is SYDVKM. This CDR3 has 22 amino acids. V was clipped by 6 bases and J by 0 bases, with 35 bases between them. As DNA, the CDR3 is TGTGCCAGCAGCGTACAGGGTCTCGACCCCCGAGCAGGATTAGCCATGAACACTGAAGCTTTCTTT. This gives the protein CASSVQGLDPRAGLAMNTEAFF. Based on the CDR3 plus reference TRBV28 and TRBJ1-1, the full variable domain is DVKVTQSSRYLVKRTGEKVFLECVQDMDHENMFWYRQDPGLGLRLIYFSYDVKMKEKGDIPEGYSVSREKKERFSLILESASTNQTSMYLCASSVQGLDPRAGLAMNTEAFFGQGTRLTVV.

CDR3 amino acids: CASSPPGDGNTEAFF. In DNA form, the CDR3 reads TGTGCCAGCAGCCCCCCAGGGGACGGAAACACTGAAGCTTTCTTT. The chain has TRBV11-2 and TRBJ1-1; weak D call: TRBD1 (6 bases). The V gene lost 5 bases and the J gene lost 2 bases, with 15 bases spanning the gap. The V gene's germline CDR1 is SGHAT and CDR2 FQNNGV. The CDR3 totals 15 residues.

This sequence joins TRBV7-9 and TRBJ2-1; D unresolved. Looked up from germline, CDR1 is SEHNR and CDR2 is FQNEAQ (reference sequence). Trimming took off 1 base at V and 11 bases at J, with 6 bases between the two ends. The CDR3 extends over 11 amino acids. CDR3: CASSLGDKQFF. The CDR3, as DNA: TGTGCCAGCAGCTTAGGAGACAAGCAGTTCTTC. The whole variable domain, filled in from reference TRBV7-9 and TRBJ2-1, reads DTGVSQNPRHKITKRGQNVTFRCDPISEHNRLYWYRQTLGQGPEFLTYFQNEAQLEKSRLLSDRFSAERPKGSFSTLEIQRTEQGDSAMYLCASSLGDKQFFGPGTRLTVL.

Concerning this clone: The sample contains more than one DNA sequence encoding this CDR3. CDR3 sequence reads: CASSLGLEPQHF. The CDR3, as DNA: TGTGCCAGTAGTCTAGGGCTGGAGCCCCAGCATTTT. This sequence joins TRBV19 and TRBJ1-5; D unclear. This CDR3 comprises 12 residues. V was shortened by 5 bases and J by 8 bases, with 10 bases between the two germline ends. Germline V lookup: CDR1 LNHDA, CDR2 SQIVND (reference sequence).

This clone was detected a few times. The CDR3 sequence: CASNSPDITNYGYTF. The CDR3 nucleotides read TGTGCCAGCAATTCACCCGACATCACTAACTATGGCTACACCTTC. The chain links TRBV7-9 to TRBJ1-2, with D hard to call. V was shortened by 7 bases and J by 0 bases, with 15 bases between the two germline ends. The CDR3 contains 15 residues. CDR1 is SEHNR and CDR2 is FQNEAQ in the germline V gene (reference sequence).

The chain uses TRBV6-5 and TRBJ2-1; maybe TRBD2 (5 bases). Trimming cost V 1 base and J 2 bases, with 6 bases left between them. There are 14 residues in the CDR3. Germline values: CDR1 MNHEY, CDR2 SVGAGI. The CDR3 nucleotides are TGTGCCAGCAGTTACTACGGGGCCTACAATGAGCAGTTCTTC. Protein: CASSYYGAYNEQFF.

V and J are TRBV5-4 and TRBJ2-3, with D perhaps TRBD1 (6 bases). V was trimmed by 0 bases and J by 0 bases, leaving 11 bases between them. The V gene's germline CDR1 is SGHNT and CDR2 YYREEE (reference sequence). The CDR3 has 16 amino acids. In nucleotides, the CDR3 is TGTGCCAGCAGCTTGGTTTGGACAGCTAGCACAGATACGCAGTATTTT. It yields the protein CASSLVWTASTDTQYF.

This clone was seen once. The CDR3 sequence: CASSLAAGENTEAFF. The DNA for the CDR3 is TGTGCCAGCAGCTTAGCGGCCGGGGAGAACACTGAAGCTTTCTTT. The rearrangement joins TRBV7-2 to TRBJ1-1; D remains ambiguous. The CDR3 consists of 15 residues. Germline loops: CDR1 SGHTA, CDR2 FQGNSA. Trimming took 0 bases from V and 1 from J, leaving 9 bases between them.

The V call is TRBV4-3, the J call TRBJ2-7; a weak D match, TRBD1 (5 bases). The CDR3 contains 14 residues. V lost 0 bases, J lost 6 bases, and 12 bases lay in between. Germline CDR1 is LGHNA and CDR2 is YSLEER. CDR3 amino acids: CASSQEPGRIEQYF. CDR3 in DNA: TGCGCCAGCAGCCAAGAACCAGGGCGGATCGAGCAGTACTTC.

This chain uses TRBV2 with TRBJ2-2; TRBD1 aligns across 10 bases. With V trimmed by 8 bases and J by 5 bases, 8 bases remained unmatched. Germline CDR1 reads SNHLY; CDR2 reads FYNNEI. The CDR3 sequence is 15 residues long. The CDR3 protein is CASPAPGQGTGELFF. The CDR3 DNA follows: TGTGCCAGCCCGGCGCCGGGACAGGGGACCGGGGAGCTGTTTTTT. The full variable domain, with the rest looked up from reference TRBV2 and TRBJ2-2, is EPEVTQTPSHQVTQMGQEVILRCVPISNHLYFYWYRQILGQKVEFLVSFYNNEISEKSEIFDDQFSVERPDGSNFTLKIRSTKLEDSAMYFCASPAPGQGTGELFFGEGSRLTVL.

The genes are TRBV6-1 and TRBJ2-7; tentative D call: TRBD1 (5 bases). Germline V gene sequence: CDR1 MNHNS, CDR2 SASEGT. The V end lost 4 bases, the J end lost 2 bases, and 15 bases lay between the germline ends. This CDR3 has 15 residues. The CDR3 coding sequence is TGTGCCAGCAGTGTCCTCACAGGACAACCCTACGAGCAGTACTTC. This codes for CASSVLTGQPYEQYF.

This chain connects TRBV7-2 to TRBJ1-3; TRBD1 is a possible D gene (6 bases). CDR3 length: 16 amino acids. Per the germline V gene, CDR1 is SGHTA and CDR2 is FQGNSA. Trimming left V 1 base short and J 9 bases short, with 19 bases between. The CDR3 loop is CASSLGSQGSGSTIYF. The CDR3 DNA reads TGTGCCAGCAGCTTAGGGTCGCAGGGGTCGGGGAGCACCATATATTTT.

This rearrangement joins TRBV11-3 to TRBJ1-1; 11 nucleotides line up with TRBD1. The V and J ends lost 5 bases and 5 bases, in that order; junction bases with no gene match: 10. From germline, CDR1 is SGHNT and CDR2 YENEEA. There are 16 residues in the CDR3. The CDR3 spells CASSPRQGQGGTEAFF. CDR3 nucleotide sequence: TGTGCCAGCAGCCCTAGACAGGGACAGGGGGGTACTGAAGCTTTCTTT.

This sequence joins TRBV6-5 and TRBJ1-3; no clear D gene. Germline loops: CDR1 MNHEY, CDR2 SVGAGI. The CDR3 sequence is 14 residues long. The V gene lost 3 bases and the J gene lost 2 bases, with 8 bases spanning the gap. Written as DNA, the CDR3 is TGTGCCAGCAGTTATGAGGAAGCTGGAAACACCATATATTTT. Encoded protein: CASSYEEAGNTIYF.

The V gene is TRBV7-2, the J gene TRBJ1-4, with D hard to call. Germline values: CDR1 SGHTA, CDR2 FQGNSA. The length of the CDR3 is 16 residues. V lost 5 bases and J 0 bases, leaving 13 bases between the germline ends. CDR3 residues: CASSRNAVATNEKLFF. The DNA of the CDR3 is TGTGCCAGCAGCCGTAACGCGGTAGCAACTAATGAAAAACTGTTTTTT. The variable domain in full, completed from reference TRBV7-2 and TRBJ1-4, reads GAGVSQSPSNKVTEKGKDVELRCDPISGHTALYWYRQSLGQGLEFLIYFQGNSAPDKSGLPSDRFSAERTGGSVSTLTIQRTQQEDSAVYLCASSRNAVATNEKLFFGSGTQLSVL.

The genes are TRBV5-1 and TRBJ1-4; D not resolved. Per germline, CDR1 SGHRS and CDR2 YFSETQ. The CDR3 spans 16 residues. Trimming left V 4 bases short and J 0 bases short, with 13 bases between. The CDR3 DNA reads TGCGCCAGCAGCGTAGGACTCCTCACAACTAATGAAAAACTGTTTTTT. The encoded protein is CASSVGLLTTNEKLFF.

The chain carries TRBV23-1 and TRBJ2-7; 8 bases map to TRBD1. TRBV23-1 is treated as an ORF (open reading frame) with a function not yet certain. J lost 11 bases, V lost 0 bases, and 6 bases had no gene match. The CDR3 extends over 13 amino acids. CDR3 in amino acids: CASSQSDRGEEYF. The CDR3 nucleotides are TGCGCCAGCAGTCAATCCGACAGGGGAGAAGAGTACTTC.

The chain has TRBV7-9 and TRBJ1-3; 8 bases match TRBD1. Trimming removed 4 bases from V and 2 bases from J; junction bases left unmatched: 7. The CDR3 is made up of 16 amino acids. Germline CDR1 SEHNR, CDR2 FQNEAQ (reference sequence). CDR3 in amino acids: CASSYRTGRAGNTIYF. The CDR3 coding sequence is TGTGCCAGCAGCTACCGGACAGGGAGGGCTGGAAACACCATATATTTT.